One sample yielded the 27 T cell receptor beta chains listed below, sequenced in a study of low-dose radiotherapy and immunotherapy resistance in tumors (dated by TCRdb to the early 2020s). This sample's time point label indicates: before trial treatment. Sequenced on an Illumina HiSeq 2500. First-strand cDNA was synthesized with Superscript III and a set of TRAV- and TRBV-specific primers, covering both TCRalpha and TCRbeta chains. TCRs were amplified with Phusion for 15 to 20 PCR cycles using a constant-region primer together with the adapter attached to the V primers. TCRdb reran the public reads through fastp at Q25 and MiXCR, keeping productive beta chains. Rows merge per CDR3 protein into single entries with the most common DNA and genes. For this sample the table gives 54,000 or so distinct CDR3 sequences, of which under 30% were detected only once. The ten largest clones add up to just over 5.5% of the sample.

The sample consisted of PBMCs, taken before treatment. The receptors were gathered from a male donor with prostate cancer.

About this clonotype itself: A far larger clone is only one base removed, so a read error is likely. This chain links TRBV26 with TRBJ2-1; the table's D gene call, TRBD2, was not cross checked with the DNA. TRBV26 is a known pseudogene. The CDR3 has 14 amino acids. The CDR3 is CASSSGTAVHEQFF. DNA for the CDR3: TGTGCCAGCAGCTCCGGGACTGCTGTCCACGAGCAGTTCTTC.

In its sample, this clonotype was seen many times. The rearrangement links TRBV12-3 or TRBV12-4 to TRBJ1-4, with a weak D call TRBD1 (5 bases). The germline V and J ends were trimmed by 5 bases and 7 bases, with 14 bases remaining between them. This CDR3 is built from 14 residues. CDR3 protein: CASSPLQGGEKLFF. CDR3 nucleotides: TGTGCCAGCAGTCCCCTTCAGGGTGGTGAAAAACTGTTTTTT.

This clonotype was counted only a few times. A far larger clone differs by one base, so this is likely a read error. The chain uses TRBV5-4 and TRBJ2-1; D uncertain. Germline-derived CDR1 and CDR2 are SGHNT and YYREEE (reference sequence). Trimming shortened V by 0 bases and J by 10 bases, and 11 bases separated the two germline ends. The CDR3 sequence is 13 residues long. In DNA form, the CDR3 reads TGTGCCAGCAGCTTGGCCGGCGGAGTCGAGCAGTTCTTC. It specifies CASSLAGGVEQFF.

This clonotype was seen many times. The chain joins TRBV5-1 to TRBJ2-5; 11 bases map to TRBD2. Looked up from germline, CDR1 is SGHRS and CDR2 is YFSETQ. The CDR3 runs to 14 residues. The V segment lost 6 bases and the J segment 3 bases; nucleotides outside the gene matches: 4. For the CDR3, the DNA is TGCGCCAGCAAGAATAGCGGGGGGGAAGAGACCCAGTACTTC. This translates into CASKNSGGEETQYF. Full variable domain (rest looked up from reference TRBV5-1 and TRBJ2-5): KAGVTQTPRYLIKTRGQQVTLSCSPISGHRSVSWYQQTPGQGLQFLFEYFSETQRNKGNFPGRFSGRQFSNSRSEMNVSTLELGDSALYLCASKNSGGEETQYFGPGTRLLVL.

The rearrangement links TRBV5-8 to TRBJ2-5, with 7 bases matching TRBD1. This CDR3 comprises 16 residues. In germline, CDR1 is SGHTS, CDR2 YDEGEE. The J segment lost 5 bases and the V segment lost 3 bases, leaving 13 bases of the junction unmatched. CDR3 nucleotide sequence: TGTGCCAGCAGCTATCGGGCAGGGGGTTTCGTGGAGACCCAGTACTTC. Translating it yields CASSYRAGGFVETQYF.

This clonotype was recorded many times. The chain uses TRBV5-1 and TRBJ1-4; no clear D gene. Trimming left V 5 bases short and J 0 bases short, with 11 bases between. The CDR3 has 15 amino acids. The germline gives CDR1 SGHRS, CDR2 YFSETQ. Here the CDR3 DNA reads TGCGCCAGCAGAGACACAGACGCAACTAATGAAAAACTGTTTTTT. Encoded protein: CASRDTDATNEKLFF.

Ten or more counts support this clonotype. J is TRBJ2-7 and V is TRBV26; the table's D call, TRBD2, has no DNA check behind it. TRBV26 is marked as a pseudogene. This CDR3 has 15 residues. The CDR3 spells CASSPAGGSSYEQYF. The CDR3 DNA reads as TGTGCCAGCAGCCCGGCGGGAGGAAGCTCCTACGAGCAGTACTTC.

In its sample, this clonotype was seen a few times. V gene TRBV27 combines with J gene TRBJ2-1; 14 positions agree with TRBD2. V dropped 4 bases and J dropped 9; count of bases not matched to a gene: 20. CDR1 and CDR2 from the germline V gene are MNHEY and SMNVEV (reference sequence). The CDR3 loop spans 20 amino acids. CDR3 loop: CASSSGDTGTSGRRVREQFF. In nucleotides, the CDR3 is TGTGCCAGCAGTTCCGGGGACACCGGGACTAGCGGGAGAAGGGTCCGTGAGCAGTTCTTC.

There are many counts of this clonotype. V usage is TRBV20-1 and J usage is TRBJ2-1; 12 nucleotides match TRBD2. Germline V gene sequence: CDR1 DFQATT, CDR2 SNEGSKA (reference sequence). The ends lost 0 bases at V and 3 bases at J; junction bases unmatched: 12. This CDR3 has 19 amino acids. The CDR3 bases are TGCAGTGCTAGAGATCGAGGCCTAGCGGGAGGGCCTCTCTACAATGAGCAGTTCTTC. It codes for CSARDRGLAGGPLYNEQFF.

This clonotype was observed at least ten times. The chain uses TRBV6-2 or TRBV6-3 and TRBJ2-7; TRBD2 aligns across 7 bases. CDR1 and CDR2 from the germline V gene are MNHEY and SVGEGT. CDR3 size: 14 residues. With 4 bases clipped from V and 1 base from J, the junction kept 4 bases outside the gene matches. CDR3 in amino acids: CASSSSGTSYEQYF. CDR3 DNA: TGTGCCAGCAGTTCTAGCGGCACTTCCTACGAGCAGTACTTC.

V is TRBV5-1 and J is TRBJ2-1; D uncertain. With 2 bases removed from V and 0 bases from J, the gap between germline ends came to 9 bases. The CDR3 loop spans 15 amino acids. Germline assignment: CDR1 SGHRS and CDR2 YFSETQ. CDR3 DNA: TGCGCCAGCAGCTTATACTTTAGCTCCTACAATGAGCAGTTCTTC. It translates to CASSLYFSSYNEQFF.

Remarks on this clonotype: The DNA is omitted, as the CDR3 cannot be located on it reliably, and the CDR3 follows TCRdb's listing. This chain connects TRBV6-5 to TRBJ2-2; the DNA was not compared with TRBD1, the D call given in the table. The germline CDR1 and CDR2 sequences are MNHEY and SVGAGI. The CDR3 length is 16 residues, termini included. The CDR3 reads CASSYLRGGAGELFFF.

Notes on this clonotype: Given a far larger clone just one base away, this is likely a sequencing read error. The chain links TRBV5-1 to TRBJ2-1; 8 bases map to TRBD2. Per germline, CDR1 SGHRS and CDR2 YFSETQ. The CDR3 is 15 residues long. Germline trimming cut 0 bases from V and 10 bases from J; bases unmatched to any gene: 9. CDR3 sequence (DNA): TGCGCCAGCAGCTTGGTCGCGGGGGGCTCCTACGAGCAGTTCTTC. As protein: CASSLVAGGSYEQFF.

This clonotype has ten or more counts. The rearrangement links TRBV2 to TRBJ2-3; a weak D match, TRBD1 (5 bases). This CDR3 has 14 residues. Germline loops: CDR1 SNHLY, CDR2 FYNNEI. With 3 bases removed from V and 1 base from J, the gap between germline ends came to 8 bases. CDR3 sequence (DNA): TGTGCCAGCAGTGAGGCCAGGGGCACAGATACGCAGTATTTT. Amino acid sequence: CASSEARGTDTQYF.

This clonotype was counted at least ten times. This chain uses TRBV5-8 with TRBJ2-3, with 10 bases lining up with TRBD1. The V segment lost 8 bases and the J segment 0 bases; nucleotides outside the gene matches: 9. Per the germline V gene, CDR1 is SGHTS and CDR2 is YDEGEE. This CDR3 has 16 residues. CDR3 bases: TGTGCCAGTACCTGGGACAGGGGTGGGAGCACAGATACGCAGTATTTT. This encodes CASTWDRGGSTDTQYF.

As for this clonotype: A read error is likely here: a far larger clone is one base away. The V and J genes are TRBV6-6 and TRBJ2-1, with D tentatively TRBD1 (6 bases). CDR3 size: 13 residues. Trimming left V 10 bases short and J 5 bases short, with 15 bases between. In germline, CDR1 is MNHNY, CDR2 SVGAGI (reference sequence). CDR3 protein: CANRANNNNEQFF. The DNA of the CDR3 is TGTGCCAACAGGGCGAACAACAACAATGAGCAGTTCTTC.

This clonotype was recorded only once. The chain combines TRBV7-2 with TRBJ2-5, with 8 bases fitting TRBD1. The CDR3 has 15 residues. Losses at the gene ends were 1 base for V and 4 bases for J; bases not matched to a gene: 5. Germline V CDR1 and CDR2: SGHTA, FQGNSA. CDR3 DNA: TGTGCCAGCAGCTTAGACGGACAGGGACGAGAGACCCAGTACTTC. Protein: CASSLDGQGRETQYF.

This clonotype was counted at least ten times. The chain has TRBV5-5 and TRBJ2-7; 9 bases align to TRBD2. CDR3 length: 15 amino acids. Looked up from germline, CDR1 is SGHKS and CDR2 is YYEKEE (reference sequence). V lost 0 bases and J lost 7; bases outside the gene matches: 8. CDR3 DNA: TGTGCCAGCAGCTTGGGGTCTAGCGGGGTAGCAGAGCAGTACTTC. Translating gives CASSLGSSGVAEQYF.

This clonotype was detected many times. The rearrangement links TRBV10-3 to TRBJ1-1; 7 positions agree with TRBD1. Germline CDR1 ENHRY, CDR2 SYGVKD. With 6 bases clipped from V and 4 bases from J, the junction kept 2 bases outside the gene matches. This CDR3 is 12 amino acids long. The CDR3 region has the DNA TGTGCCATCAGCAGGGGGAGCACTGAAGCTTTCTTT. This codes for CAISRGSTEAFF.

Notes on this clonotype: One end of the junction varies from germline; a read error may be responsible. The V gene is TRBV10-3, the J gene TRBJ2-3; 8 positions match TRBD2. The germline gives CDR1 ENHRY, CDR2 SYGVKD. This CDR3 is 16 amino acids long. The CDR3 region is CASSEGPAGATDTQYF. The DNA of the CDR3 is TGTGCCAGCAGTGAAGGTCCAGCGGGGGCCACAGATACGCAGTATTTT.

At least ten counts were recorded for this clonotype. DNA of the CDR3: TGCAGCGTTGCAATCAACAATGAGCAGTTCTTC. Translation gives CSVAINNEQFF. The V call is TRBV29-1, the J call TRBJ2-1; the D is unclear. The germline gives CDR1 SQVTM, CDR2 ANQGSEA. The CDR3 sequence is 11 residues long. Deletions cut 4 bases from V and 5 bases from J, with 6 bases between.

Ten or more counts support this clonotype. This sequence joins TRBV5-1 and TRBJ1-2, with a weak D call TRBD1 (5 bases). V was shortened by 4 bases and J by 6 bases, with 16 bases between the two germline ends. Germline values: CDR1 SGHRS, CDR2 YFSETQ. The length of the CDR3 is 14 residues. In DNA form, the CDR3 reads TGCGCCAGCAGCCCCGGGACGGGAGGAGATGGCTACACCTTC. Its protein product is CASSPGTGGDGYTF.

This chain uses TRBV18 with TRBJ1-1; D is unclear. The CDR3 runs 14 residues. The V gene's germline CDR1 is KGHSH and CDR2 LQKENI. The germline V and J ends were trimmed by 3 bases and 4 bases, with 12 bases remaining between them. CDR3 region: CASSPNPSGTEAFF. In DNA, the CDR3 is TGTGCCAGCTCACCTAATCCCTCGGGCACTGAAGCTTTCTTT.

The chain couples TRBV18 to TRBJ2-2; unclear D gene. The CDR3 totals 13 residues. V was cut by 2 bases and J by 3 bases, with 4 bases left in between. Germline V gene sequence: CDR1 KGHSH, CDR2 LQKENI. This CDR3 is CASSPFDTGELFF. The CDR3 bases are TGTGCCAGCTCACCATTCGACACCGGGGAGCTGTTTTTT.

This clonotype is medium-sized by share. The V gene is TRBV28, the J gene TRBJ1-1, with D perhaps TRBD1 (5 bases). The length of the CDR3 is 15 residues. Trimming pared 0 bases from V and 2 bases from J, leaving 10 bases between. Germline V CDR1 and CDR2: MDHEN, SYDVKM. The CDR3 reads CASSLWGPDNTEAFF. The CDR3 DNA sequence: TGTGCCAGCAGTTTATGGGGGCCGGATAACACTGAAGCTTTCTTT.

Concerning this clonotype: One base separates it from a far larger clone, so it is likely a read error. This chain joins TRBV6-1 and TRBJ1-2; D is undetermined. Looked up from germline, CDR1 is MNHNS and CDR2 is SASEGT. This CDR3 comprises 12 residues. This chain's CDR3 is CAVSDGNYGFTF. CDR3 sequence (DNA): TGTGCCGTTAGCGACGGGAACTATGGCTTCACCTTC.

This clonotype was detected ten times or more. The rearrangement links TRBV11-3 to TRBJ2-1, with 10 bases matching TRBD1. J was trimmed by 7 bases and V by 4 bases; bases with no gene match: 1. CDR3 size: 13 residues. Germline V CDR1 and CDR2: SGHNT, YENEEA. The CDR3 loop is CASSSGQGNEQFF. Here the CDR3 DNA reads TGTGCCAGCAGCTCGGGACAGGGGAATGAGCAGTTCTTC.